The present TCR beta chain was sequenced within a study of early T cells in non-severe SARS-CoV-2 infection. The V end lost 0 bases, the J end lost 14 bases, and 8 bases lay between the germline ends. The CDR3 has 11 amino acids. Germline V gene data show CDR1 as SGHRS and CDR2 as YFSETQ. Only a few counts were recorded for this clonotype. Individual cDNA molecules were tagged with unique molecular identifiers, the study reported. TCRdb re-called the 5' RACE reads through MiXCR, storing one row per CDR3 protein. The sample lists 50,000 to 60,000 distinct CDR3 sequences, 9.5% to 12% seen once, with less than 15% in the top ten.

The J gene is TRBJ2-2, the V gene TRBV5-1; D is unresolved. The source is an adult who was a healthcare worker with PCR-confirmed SARS-CoV-2 infection or an uninfected control (not recorded which). The source material was whole blood. The CDR3 is CASSLGPRLFF. DNA of the CDR3: TGCGCCAGCAGCTTGGGGCCCAGACTGTTTTTT.